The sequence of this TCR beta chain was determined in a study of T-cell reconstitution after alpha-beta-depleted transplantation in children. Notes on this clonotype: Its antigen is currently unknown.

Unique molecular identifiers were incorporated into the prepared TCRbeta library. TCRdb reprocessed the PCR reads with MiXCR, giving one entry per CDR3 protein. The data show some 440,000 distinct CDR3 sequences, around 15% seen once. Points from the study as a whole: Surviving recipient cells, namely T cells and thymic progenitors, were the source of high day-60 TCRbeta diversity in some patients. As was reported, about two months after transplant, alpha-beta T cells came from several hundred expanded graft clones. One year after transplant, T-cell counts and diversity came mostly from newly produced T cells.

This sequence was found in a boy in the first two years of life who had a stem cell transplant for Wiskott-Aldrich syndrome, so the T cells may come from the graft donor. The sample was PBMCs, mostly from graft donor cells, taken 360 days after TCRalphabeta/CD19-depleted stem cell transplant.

The CDR3 coding sequence is TGTGCCAGCAGCCAAACTAGCGGGGCGGATACGCAGTATTTT. Its translation is CASSQTSGADTQYF. The rearrangement uses TRBV3-1 and TRBJ2-3; the match to TRBD2 covers 10 bases. Germline CDR1 is LGHDT and CDR2 is YNNKEL (reference sequence). Losses at the gene ends were 2 bases for V and 6 bases for J; bases not matched to a gene: 2. CDR3 size: 14 residues.